This T cell receptor (beta chain) emerged from a study of shared clonotypes between healthy human individuals. Study in general: Plates per donor: three CD4 naive, three CD4 memory, two CD8 naive, one CD8 memory.

V was cut by 4 bases and J by 7 bases, with 13 bases left in between. CDR3 size: 13 residues. Germline V lookup: CDR1 MGHDK, CDR2 SYGVNS. Only in-frame clones appear in the TCRdb table, and some are missing; sequencing was by immunoSEQ multiplex PCR. This sample yields 1 million to 1.3 million clones, of which roughly 74% are seen a single time; roughly 0.57% belongs to the top ten. Free of recent acute infections or vaccinations, the donors were healthy HIV-negative adults. The authors divided CD4+ cells into CD45RA+ naive and CD45RA-negative memory subsets. Sequenced: memory CD4+ T cells from PBMCs. Subset: CD45RA-negative fraction. The V and J genes are TRBV25-1 and TRBJ1-2; TRBD1 is a possible D gene (6 bases). This sequence was found in a man aged 18 to 29 in good health. Some clones in this sample may be carry-over from other donors' samples. The CDR3 region has the DNA TGTGCCAGCAGTGTCCCAGGGGACGGTGGCTACACCTTC. Protein: CASSVPGDGGYTF.